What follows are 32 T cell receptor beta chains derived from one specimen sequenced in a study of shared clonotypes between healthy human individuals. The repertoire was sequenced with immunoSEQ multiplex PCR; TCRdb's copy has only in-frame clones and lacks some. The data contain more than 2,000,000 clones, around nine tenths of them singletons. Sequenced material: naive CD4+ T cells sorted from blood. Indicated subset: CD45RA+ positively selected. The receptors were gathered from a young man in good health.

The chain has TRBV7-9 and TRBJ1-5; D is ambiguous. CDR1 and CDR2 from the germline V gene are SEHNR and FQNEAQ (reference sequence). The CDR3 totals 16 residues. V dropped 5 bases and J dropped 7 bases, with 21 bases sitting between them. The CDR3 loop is CASSPGFRDGIQPQHF. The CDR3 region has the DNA TGTGCCAGCAGCCCGGGGTTTCGAGATGGCATCCAGCCCCAGCATTTT.

CDR3 bases: TGTGCCAGCAGTGAAGGCCCTCTCGGGGGTACTGAAGCTTTCTTT. Translation: CASSEGPLGGTEAFF. The chain combines TRBV2 with TRBJ1-1, with a possible D match to TRBD1 (5 bases). From germline, CDR1 is SNHLY and CDR2 FYNNEI. The CDR3 sequence is 15 residues long. Trimming left V 1 base short and J 5 bases short, with 14 bases between.

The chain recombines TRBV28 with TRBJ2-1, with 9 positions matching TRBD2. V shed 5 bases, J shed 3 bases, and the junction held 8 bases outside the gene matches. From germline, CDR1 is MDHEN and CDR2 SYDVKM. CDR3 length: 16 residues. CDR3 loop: CASSTSGTSIYNEQFF. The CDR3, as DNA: TGTGCCAGCAGTACGTCTGGGACTAGCATCTACAATGAGCAGTTCTTC.

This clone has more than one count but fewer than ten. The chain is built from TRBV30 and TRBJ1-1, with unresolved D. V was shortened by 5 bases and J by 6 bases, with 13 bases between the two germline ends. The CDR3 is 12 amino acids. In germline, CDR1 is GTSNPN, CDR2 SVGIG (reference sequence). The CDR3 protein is CAWGPDLAEAFF. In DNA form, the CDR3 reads TGTGCCTGGGGACCCGATTTGGCTGAAGCTTTCTTT.

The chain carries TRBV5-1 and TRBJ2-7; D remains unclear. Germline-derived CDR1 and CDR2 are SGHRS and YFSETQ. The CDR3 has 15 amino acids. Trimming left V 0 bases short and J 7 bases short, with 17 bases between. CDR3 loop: CASSLDPPYVGEQYF. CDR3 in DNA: TGCGCCAGCAGCTTGGACCCTCCGTATGTGGGTGAGCAGTACTTC.

This CDR3 reads CASSLGRLVTEAFF. Written as DNA, the CDR3 is TGTGCCAGCAGCTTAGGGCGGCTCGTCACTGAAGCTTTCTTT. The gene calls are TRBV11-2 and TRBJ1-1; D ambiguous. The germline V gene encodes CDR1 SGHAT and CDR2 FQNNGV. There are 14 residues in the CDR3. V shed 1 base and J shed 4 bases, with 10 bases lying between them. Based on the CDR3 plus reference TRBV11-2 and TRBJ1-1, the full variable domain is EAGVAQSPRYKIIEKRQSVAFWCNPISGHATLYWYQQILGQGPKLLIQFQNNGVVDDSQLPKDRFSAERLKGVDSTLKIQPAKLEDSAVYLCASSLGRLVTEAFFGQGTRLTVV.

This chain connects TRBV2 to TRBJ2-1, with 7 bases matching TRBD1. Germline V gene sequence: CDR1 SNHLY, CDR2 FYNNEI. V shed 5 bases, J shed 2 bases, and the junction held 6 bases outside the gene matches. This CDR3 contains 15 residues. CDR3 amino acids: CASSTGTEPYNEQFF. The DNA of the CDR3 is TGTGCCAGCAGTACCGGGACAGAACCCTACAATGAGCAGTTCTTC.

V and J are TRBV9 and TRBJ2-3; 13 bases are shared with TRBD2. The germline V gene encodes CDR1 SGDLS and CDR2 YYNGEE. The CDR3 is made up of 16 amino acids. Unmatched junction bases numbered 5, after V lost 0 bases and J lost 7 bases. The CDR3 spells CASSVGGTSGTYTQYF. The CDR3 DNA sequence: TGTGCCAGCAGCGTAGGAGGGACTAGCGGGACCTATACGCAGTATTTT. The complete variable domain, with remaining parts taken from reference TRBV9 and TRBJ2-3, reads DSGVTQTPKHLITATGQRVTLRCSPRSGDLSVYWYQQSLDQGLQFLIQYYNGEERAKGNILERFSAQQFPDLHSELNLSSLELGDSALYFCASSVGGTSGTYTQYFGPGTRLTVL.

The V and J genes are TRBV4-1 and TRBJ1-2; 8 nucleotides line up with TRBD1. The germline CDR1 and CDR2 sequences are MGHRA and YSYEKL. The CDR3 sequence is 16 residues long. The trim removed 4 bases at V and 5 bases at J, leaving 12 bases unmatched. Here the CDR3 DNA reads TGCGCCAGCAGCCTCACCTCGGACAGGGTAGGGTATGGCTACACCTTC. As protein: CASSLTSDRVGYGYTF.

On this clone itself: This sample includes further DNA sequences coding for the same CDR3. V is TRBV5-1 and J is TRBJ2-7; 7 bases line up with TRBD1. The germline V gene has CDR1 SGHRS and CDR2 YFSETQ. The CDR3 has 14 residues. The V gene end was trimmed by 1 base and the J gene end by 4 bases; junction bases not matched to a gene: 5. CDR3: CASSLTGVSYEQYF. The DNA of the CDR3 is TGCGCCAGCAGCTTGACAGGGGTGAGTTACGAGCAGTACTTC. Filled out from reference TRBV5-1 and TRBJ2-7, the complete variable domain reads KAGVTQTPRYLIKTRGQQVTLSCSPISGHRSVSWYQQTPGQGLQFLFEYFSETQRNKGNFPGRFSGRQFSNSRSEMNVSTLELGDSALYLCASSLTGVSYEQYFGPGTRLTVT.

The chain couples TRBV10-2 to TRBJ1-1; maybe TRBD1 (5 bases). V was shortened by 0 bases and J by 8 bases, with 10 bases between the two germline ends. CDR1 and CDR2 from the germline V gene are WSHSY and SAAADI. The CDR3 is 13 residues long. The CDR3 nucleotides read TGCGCCAGCAGTGAGTCGCAGGGACGCGAAGCTTTCTTT. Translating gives CASSESQGREAFF.

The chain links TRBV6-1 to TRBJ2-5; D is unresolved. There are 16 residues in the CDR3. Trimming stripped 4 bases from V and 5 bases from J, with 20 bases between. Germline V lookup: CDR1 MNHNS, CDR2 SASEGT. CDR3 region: CASSAHGQVLGETQYF. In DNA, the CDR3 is TGTGCCAGCAGTGCCCACGGGCAGGTCTTAGGGGAGACCCAGTACTTC.

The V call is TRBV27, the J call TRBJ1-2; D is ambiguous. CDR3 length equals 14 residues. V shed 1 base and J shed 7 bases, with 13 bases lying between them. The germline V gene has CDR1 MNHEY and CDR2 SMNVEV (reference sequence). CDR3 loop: CASSLYAGSVGYTF. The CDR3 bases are TGTGCCAGCAGTTTATACGCGGGTTCGGTTGGCTACACCTTC.

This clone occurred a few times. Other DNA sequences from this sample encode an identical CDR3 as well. The chain's CDR3 is CAWRDSYEQYF. The CDR3 bases are TGTGCCTGGAGAGACAGCTACGAGCAGTACTTC. The chain recombines TRBV30 with TRBJ2-7; TRBD1 is a possible D gene (5 bases). The CDR3 consists of 11 residues. Germline CDR1 and CDR2: GTSNPN and SVGIG (reference sequence). V was cut by 3 bases and J by 3 bases, with 6 bases left in between.

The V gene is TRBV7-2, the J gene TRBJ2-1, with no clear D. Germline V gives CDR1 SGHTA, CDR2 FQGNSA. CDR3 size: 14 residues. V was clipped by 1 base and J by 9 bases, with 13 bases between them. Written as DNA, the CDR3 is TGTGCCAGCAGCTTAGGTAAAGGGCGCATTGAGCAGTTCTTC. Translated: CASSLGKGRIEQFF. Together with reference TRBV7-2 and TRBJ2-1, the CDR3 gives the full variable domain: GAGVSQSPSNKVTEKGKDVELRCDPISGHTALYWYRQSLGQGLEFLIYFQGNSAPDKSGLPSDRFSAERTGGSVSTLTIQRTQQEDSAVYLCASSLGKGRIEQFFGPGTRLTVL.

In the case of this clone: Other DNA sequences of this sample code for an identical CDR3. The CDR3 spells CAWSRQGGQPQHF. For the CDR3, the DNA is TGTGCCTGGAGTCGACAGGGAGGTCAGCCCCAGCATTTT. This chain joins TRBV30 and TRBJ1-5, with 7 bases lining up with TRBD1. Germline CDR1 reads GTSNPN; CDR2 reads SVGIG (reference sequence). V shed 2 bases, J shed 6 bases, and the junction held 4 bases outside the gene matches. The CDR3 has 13 amino acids.

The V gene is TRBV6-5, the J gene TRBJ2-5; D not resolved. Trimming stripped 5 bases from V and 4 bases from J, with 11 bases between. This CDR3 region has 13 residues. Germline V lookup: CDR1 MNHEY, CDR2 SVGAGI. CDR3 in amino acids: CASSPNLGETQYF. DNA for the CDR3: TGTGCCAGCAGTCCCAATTTGGGAGAGACCCAGTACTTC.

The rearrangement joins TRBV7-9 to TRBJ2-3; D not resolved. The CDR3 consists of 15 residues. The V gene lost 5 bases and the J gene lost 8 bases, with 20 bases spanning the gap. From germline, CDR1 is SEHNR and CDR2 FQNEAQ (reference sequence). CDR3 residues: CASSEIAHSVSTQYF. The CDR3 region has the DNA TGTGCCAGCAGCGAAATAGCCCACTCCGTTTCTACGCAGTATTTT.

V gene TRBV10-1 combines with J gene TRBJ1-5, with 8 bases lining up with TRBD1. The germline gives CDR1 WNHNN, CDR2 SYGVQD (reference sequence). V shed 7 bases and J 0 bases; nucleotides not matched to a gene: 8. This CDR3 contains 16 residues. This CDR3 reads CASKRRTGYSNQPQHF. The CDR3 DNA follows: TGCGCCAGCAAGAGAAGGACAGGGTATAGCAATCAGCCCCAGCATTTT.

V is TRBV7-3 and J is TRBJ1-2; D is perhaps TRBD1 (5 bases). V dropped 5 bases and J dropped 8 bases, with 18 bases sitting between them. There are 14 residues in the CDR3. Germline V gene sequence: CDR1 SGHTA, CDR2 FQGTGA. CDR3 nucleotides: TGTGCCAGCAGCCGAAGCGGGGGGGAGAGAGGCTACACCTTC. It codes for CASSRSGGERGYTF. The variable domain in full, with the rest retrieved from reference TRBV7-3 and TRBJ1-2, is GAGVSQTPSNKVTEKGKYVELRCDPISGHTALYWYRQSLGQGPEFLIYFQGTGAADDSGLPNDRFFAVRPEGSVSTLKIQRTERGDSAVYLCASSRSGGERGYTFGSGTRLTVV.

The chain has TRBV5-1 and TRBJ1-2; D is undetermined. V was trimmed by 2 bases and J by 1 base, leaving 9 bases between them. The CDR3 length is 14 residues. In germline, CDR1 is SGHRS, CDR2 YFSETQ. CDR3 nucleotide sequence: TGCGCCAGCAGCTTTGATGGCGTTAACTATGGCTACACCTTC. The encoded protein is CASSFDGVNYGYTF.

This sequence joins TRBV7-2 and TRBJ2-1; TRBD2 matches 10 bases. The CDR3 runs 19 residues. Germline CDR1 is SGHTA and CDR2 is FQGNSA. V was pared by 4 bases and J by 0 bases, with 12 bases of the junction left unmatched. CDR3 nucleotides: TGTGCCAGCAGCTCCCCGGGTAGCGGGAGGTCACGCTCCTACAATGAGCAGTTCTTC. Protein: CASSSPGSGRSRSYNEQFF. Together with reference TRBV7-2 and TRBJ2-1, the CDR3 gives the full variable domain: GAGVSQSPSNKVTEKGKDVELRCDPISGHTALYWYRQSLGQGLEFLIYFQGNSAPDKSGLPSDRFSAERTGGSVSTLTIQRTQQEDSAVYLCASSSPGSGRSRSYNEQFFGPGTRLTVL.

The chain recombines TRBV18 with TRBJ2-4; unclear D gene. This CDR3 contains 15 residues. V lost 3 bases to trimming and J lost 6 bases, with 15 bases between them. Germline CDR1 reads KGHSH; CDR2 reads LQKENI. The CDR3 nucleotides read TGTGCCAGCTCACCCCTCTCGTCGCCTGGAAACATTCAGTACTTC. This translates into CASSPLSSPGNIQYF.

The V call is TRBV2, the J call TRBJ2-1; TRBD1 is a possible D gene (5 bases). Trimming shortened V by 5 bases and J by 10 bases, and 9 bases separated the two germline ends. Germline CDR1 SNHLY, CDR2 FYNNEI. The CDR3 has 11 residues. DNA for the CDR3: TGTGCCAGCAGTAGGACATCGGAGCAGTTCTTC. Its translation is CASSRTSEQFF.

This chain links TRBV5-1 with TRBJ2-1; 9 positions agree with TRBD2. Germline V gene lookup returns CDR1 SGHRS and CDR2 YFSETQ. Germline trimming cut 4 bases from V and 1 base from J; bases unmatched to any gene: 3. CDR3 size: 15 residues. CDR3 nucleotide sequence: TGCGCCAGCAGCAACGGACTAGCGTCCTACAATGAGCAGTTCTTC. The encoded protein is CASSNGLASYNEQFF. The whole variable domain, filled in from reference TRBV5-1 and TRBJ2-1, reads KAGVTQTPRYLIKTRGQQVTLSCSPISGHRSVSWYQQTPGQGLQFLFEYFSETQRNKGNFPGRFSGRQFSNSRSEMNVSTLELGDSALYLCASSNGLASYNEQFFGPGTRLTVL.

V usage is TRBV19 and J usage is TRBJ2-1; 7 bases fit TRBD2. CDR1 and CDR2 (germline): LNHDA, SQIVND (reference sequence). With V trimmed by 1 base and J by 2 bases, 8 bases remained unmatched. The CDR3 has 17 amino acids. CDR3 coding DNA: TGTGCCAGTAGTATAGGTGGCGGGACTATCACCTACAATGAGCAGTTCTTC. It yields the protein CASSIGGGTITYNEQFF.

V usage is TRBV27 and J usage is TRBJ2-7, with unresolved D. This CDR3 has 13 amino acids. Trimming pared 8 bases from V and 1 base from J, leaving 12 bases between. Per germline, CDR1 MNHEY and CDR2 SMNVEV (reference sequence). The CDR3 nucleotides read TGTGCCAGCCACCCGGCCATATCCTACGAGCAGTACTTC. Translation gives CASHPAISYEQYF.

CDR3 bases: TGTGCCAGCAGAAACAGGGAAATGAACACTGAAGCTTTCTTT. As protein: CASRNREMNTEAFF. The chain combines TRBV6-7 with TRBJ1-1, with D perhaps matching TRBD1 (6 bases). TRBV6-7 falls under the ORF class, with uncertain function. V shed 6 bases and J shed 0 bases, with 11 bases lying between them. This CDR3 contains 14 residues.

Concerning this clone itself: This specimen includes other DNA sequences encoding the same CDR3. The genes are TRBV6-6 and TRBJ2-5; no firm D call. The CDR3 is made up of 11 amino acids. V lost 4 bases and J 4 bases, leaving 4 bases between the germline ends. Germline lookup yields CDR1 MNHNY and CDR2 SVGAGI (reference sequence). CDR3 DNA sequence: TGTGCCAGCAGTTGGGGAGAGACCCAGTACTTC. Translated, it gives CASSWGETQYF.

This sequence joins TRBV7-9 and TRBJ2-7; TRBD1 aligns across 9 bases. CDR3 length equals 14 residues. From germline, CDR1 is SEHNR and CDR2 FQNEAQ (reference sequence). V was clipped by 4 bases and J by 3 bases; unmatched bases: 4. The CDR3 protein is CASSSPGQGYEQYF. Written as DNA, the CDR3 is TGTGCCAGCAGCTCGCCGGGACAGGGCTACGAGCAGTACTTC.

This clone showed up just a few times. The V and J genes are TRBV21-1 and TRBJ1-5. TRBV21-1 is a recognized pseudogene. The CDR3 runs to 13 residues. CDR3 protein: CASSKGKNQPQHF. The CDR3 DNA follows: TGTGCCAGCAGCAAAGGCAAGAATCAGCCCCAGCATTTT.

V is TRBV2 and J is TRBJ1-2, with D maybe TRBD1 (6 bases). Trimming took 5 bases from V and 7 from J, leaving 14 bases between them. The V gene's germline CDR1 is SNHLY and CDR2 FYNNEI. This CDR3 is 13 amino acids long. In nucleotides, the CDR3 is TGTGCCAGCAGTATTAAACAGGGTCTTGGCTACACCTTC. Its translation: CASSIKQGLGYTF. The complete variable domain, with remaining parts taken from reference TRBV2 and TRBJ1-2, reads EPEVTQTPSHQVTQMGQEVILRCVPISNHLYFYWYRQILGQKVEFLVSFYNNEISEKSEIFDDQFSVERPDGSNFTLKIRSTKLEDSAMYFCASSIKQGLGYTFGSGTRLTVV.